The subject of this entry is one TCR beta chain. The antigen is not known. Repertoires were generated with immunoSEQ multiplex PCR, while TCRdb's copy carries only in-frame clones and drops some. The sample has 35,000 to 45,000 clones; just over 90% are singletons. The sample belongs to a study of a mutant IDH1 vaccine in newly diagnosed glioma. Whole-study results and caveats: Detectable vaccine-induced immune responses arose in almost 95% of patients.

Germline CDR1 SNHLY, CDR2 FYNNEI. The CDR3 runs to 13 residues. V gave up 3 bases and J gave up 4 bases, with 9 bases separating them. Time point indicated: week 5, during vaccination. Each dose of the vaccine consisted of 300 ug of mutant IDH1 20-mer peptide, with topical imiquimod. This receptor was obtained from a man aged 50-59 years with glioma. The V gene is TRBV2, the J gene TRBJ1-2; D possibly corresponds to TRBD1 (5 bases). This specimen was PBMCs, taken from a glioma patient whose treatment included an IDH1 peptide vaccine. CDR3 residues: CASSEGTSYGYTF. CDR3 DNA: TGTGCCAGCAGTGAGGGGACCTCCTATGGCTACACCTTC. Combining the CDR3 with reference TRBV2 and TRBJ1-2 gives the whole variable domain EPEVTQTPSHQVTQMGQEVILRCVPISNHLYFYWYRQILGQKVEFLVSFYNNEISEKSEIFDDQFSVERPDGSNFTLKIRSTKLEDSAMYFCASSEGTSYGYTFGSGTRLTVV.